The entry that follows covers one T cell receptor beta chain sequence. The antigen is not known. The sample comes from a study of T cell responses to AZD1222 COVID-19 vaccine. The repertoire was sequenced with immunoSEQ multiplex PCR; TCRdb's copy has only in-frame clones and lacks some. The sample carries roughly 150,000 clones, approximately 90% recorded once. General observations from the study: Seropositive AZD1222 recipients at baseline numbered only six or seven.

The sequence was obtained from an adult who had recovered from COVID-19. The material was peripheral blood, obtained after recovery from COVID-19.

The CDR3 DNA is TGTGCCAGCAGCCAAGACCTCAATCAGCCCCAGCATTTT. This encodes CASSQDLNQPQHF. This chain connects TRBV3-1 (or the pseudogene TRBV3-2) to TRBJ1-5; D is unresolved. The V gene's germline CDR1 is LGHDT and CDR2 YNNKEL (reference sequence). The CDR3 runs 13 residues. V lost 0 bases and J 3 bases, leaving 3 bases between the germline ends.